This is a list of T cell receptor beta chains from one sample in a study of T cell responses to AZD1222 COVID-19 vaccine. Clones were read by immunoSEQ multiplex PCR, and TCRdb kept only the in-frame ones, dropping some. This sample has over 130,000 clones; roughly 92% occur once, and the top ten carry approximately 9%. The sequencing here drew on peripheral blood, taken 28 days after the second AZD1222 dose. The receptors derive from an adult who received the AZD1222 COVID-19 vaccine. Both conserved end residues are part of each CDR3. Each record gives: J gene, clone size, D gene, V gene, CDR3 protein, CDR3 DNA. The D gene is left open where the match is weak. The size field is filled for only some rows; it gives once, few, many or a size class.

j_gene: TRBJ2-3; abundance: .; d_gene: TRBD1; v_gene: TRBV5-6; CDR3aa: CASSLRQGGGGTQYF; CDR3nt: TGTGCCAGCAGCTTGAGACAGGGCGGAGGAGGTACGCAGTATTTT
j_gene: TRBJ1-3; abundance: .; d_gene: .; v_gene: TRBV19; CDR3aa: CASSIGAGNTIYF; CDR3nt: TGTGCCAGTAGTATTGGGGCTGGAAACACCATATATTTT
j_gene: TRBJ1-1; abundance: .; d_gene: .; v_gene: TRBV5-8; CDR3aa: CASSLRSAFEAFF; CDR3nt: TGTGCCAGCAGCTTGCGGAGCGCCTTTGAAGCTTTCTTT
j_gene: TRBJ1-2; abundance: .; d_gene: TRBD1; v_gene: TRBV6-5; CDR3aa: CASSTTGLNYGYTF; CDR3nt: TGTGCCAGCAGTACGACAGGGCTGAACTATGGCTACACCTTC
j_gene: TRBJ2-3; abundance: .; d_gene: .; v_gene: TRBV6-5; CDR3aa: CASSYRIDLGDTQYF; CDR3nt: TGTGCCAGCAGTTATCGTATAGATCTCGGGGATACGCAGTATTTT
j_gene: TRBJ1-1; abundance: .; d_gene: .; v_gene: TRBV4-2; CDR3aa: CASSQAANTEAFF; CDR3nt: TGTGCCAGCAGCCAAGCCGCGAACACTGAAGCTTTCTTT
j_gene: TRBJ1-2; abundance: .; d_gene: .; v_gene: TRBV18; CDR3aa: CASSPPWAGPNYGYTF; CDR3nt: TGTGCCAGCTCACCACCCTGGGCAGGCCCCAACTATGGCTACACCTTC
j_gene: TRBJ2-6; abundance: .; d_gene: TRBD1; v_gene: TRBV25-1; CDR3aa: CASSVSTGGFGANVLTF; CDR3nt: TGTGCCAGCAGTGTCTCGACAGGGGGCTTTGGGGCCAACGTCCTGACTTTC
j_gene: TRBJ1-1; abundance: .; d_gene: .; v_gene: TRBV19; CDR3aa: CASSMRGTEAFF; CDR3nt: TGTGCCAGTAGTATGCGGGGTACTGAAGCTTTCTTT
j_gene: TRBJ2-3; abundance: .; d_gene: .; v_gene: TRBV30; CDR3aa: CAWGQRRADTQYF; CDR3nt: TGTGCCTGGGGTCAAAGGCGGGCAGATACGCAGTATTTT
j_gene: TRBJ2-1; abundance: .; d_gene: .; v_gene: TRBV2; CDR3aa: CASSALGLSYNEQFF; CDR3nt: TGTGCCAGCAGTGCCTTGGGACTGTCCTACAATGAGCAGTTCTTC
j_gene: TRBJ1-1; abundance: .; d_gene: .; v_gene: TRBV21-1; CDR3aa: CASSRKGGNTEAFF; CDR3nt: TGTGCCAGCAGCCGTAAAGGGGGGAACACTGAAGCTTTCTTT
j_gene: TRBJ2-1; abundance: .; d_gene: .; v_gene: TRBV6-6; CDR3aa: CASSFFGDNEQFF; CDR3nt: TGTGCCAGCAGTTTCTTCGGAGACAATGAGCAGTTCTTC
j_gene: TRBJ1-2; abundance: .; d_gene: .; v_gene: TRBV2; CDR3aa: CASSGGSNTIYGYTF; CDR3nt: TGTGCCAGCAGTGGGGGCAGCAACACTATCTATGGCTACACCTTC
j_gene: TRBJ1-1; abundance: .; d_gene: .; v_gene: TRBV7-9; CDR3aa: CASSPPGVMNTEAFF; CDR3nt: TGTGCCAGCAGCCCCCCGGGGGTTATGAACACTGAAGCTTTCTTT
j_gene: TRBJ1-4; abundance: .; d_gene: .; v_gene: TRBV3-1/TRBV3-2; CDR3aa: CASSQRGAGTNEKLFF; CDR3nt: TGTGCCAGCAGCCAAAGGGGGGCCGGGACTAATGAAAAACTGTTTTTT
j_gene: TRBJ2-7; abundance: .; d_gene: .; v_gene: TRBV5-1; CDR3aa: CASSLAGRSVAYEQYF; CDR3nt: TGCGCCAGCAGCTTGGCCGGGCGCTCTGTTGCCTACGAGCAGTACTTC
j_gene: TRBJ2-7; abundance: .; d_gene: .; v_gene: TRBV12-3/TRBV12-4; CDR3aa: CASTEGQGGEQYF; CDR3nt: TGTGCCAGCACCGAAGGGCAGGGCGGCGAGCAGTACTTC
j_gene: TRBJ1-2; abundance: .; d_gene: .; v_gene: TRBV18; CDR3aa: CASSLPKQSLGNYGYTF; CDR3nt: TGTGCCAGCTCACTACCGAAACAGAGCCTTGGTAACTATGGCTACACCTTC
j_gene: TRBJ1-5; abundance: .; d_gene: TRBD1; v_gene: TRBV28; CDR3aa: CASSLFLGTVPNQPQHF; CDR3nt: TGTGCCAGCAGTTTATTTCTAGGGACAGTTCCTAATCAGCCCCAGCATTTT
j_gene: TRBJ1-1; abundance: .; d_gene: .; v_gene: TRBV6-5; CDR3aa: CASNPREGTEAFF; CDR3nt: TGTGCCAGCAATCCGAGAGAGGGGACTGAAGCTTTCTTT
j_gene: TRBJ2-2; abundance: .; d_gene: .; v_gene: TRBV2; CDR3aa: CASSEGVRAIGELFF; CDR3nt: TGTGCCAGCAGTGAAGGCGTCAGGGCAATCGGGGAGCTGTTTTTT
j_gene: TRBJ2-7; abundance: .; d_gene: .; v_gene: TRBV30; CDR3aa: CAWSVLGEHEQYF; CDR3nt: TGTGCCTGGAGTGTACTGGGAGAACACGAGCAGTACTTC
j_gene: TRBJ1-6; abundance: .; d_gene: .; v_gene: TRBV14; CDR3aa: CASSQDIGAANSPLHF; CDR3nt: TGTGCCAGCAGCCAAGATATAGGGGCCGCTAATTCACCCCTCCACTTT
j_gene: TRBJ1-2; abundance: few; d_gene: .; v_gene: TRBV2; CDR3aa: CASEDAGYNYGYTF; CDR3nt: TGTGCCTCAGAAGACGCGGGGTACAACTATGGCTACACCTTC
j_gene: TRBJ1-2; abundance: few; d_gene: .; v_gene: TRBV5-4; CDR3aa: CASSLAGRGDNYGYTF; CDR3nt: TGTGCCAGCAGCTTGGCGGGGAGGGGAGATAACTATGGCTACACCTTC
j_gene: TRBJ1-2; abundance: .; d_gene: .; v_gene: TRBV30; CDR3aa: CAWSTGNYGYTF; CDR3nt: TGTGCCTGGAGTACAGGGAACTATGGCTACACCTTC
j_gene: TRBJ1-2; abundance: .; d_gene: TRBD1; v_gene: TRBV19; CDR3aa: CASSIQGANYGYTF; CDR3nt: TGTGCCAGTAGTATTCAGGGGGCTAACTATGGCTACACCTTC
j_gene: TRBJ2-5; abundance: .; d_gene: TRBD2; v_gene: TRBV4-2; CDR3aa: CASSQDRGLAGTQETQYF; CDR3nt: TGTGCCAGCAGCCAAGATCGAGGACTAGCGGGGACGCAAGAGACCCAGTACTTC
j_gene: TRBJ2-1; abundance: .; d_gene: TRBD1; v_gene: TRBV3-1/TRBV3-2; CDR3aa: CASSGDSYNEQFF; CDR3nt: TGTGCCAGCAGCGGGGACAGTTACAATGAGCAGTTCTTC
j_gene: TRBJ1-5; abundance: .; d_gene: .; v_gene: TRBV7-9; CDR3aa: CASSAGAGGNQPQHF; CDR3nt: TGTGCCAGCAGCGCAGGGGCTGGGGGCAATCAGCCCCAGCATTTT
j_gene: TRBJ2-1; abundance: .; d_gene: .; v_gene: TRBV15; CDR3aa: CATSRDRVRQFF; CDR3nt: TGTGCCACCAGCAGAGATCGGGTGAGGCAGTTCTTC
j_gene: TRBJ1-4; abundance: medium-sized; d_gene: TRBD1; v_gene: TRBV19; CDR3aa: CASTVTGATGGGKLFF; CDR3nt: TGTGCCAGTACCGTTACCGGCGCCACAGGGGGAGGAAAACTGTTTTTT
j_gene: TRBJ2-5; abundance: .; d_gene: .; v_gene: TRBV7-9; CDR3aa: CASSLGAGLQETQYF; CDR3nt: TGTGCCAGCAGCTTAGGGGCGGGGTTGCAAGAGACCCAGTACTTC
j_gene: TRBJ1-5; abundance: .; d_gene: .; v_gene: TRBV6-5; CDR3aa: CASSTNWGGQPQHF; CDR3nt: TGTGCCAGCAGTACCAATTGGGGGGGTCAGCCCCAGCATTTT
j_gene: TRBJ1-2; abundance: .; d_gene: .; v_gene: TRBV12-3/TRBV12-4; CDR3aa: CASSLGYYGYTF; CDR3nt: TGTGCCAGCAGTTTAGGGTACTATGGCTACACCTTC
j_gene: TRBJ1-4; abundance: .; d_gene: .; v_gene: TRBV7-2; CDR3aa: CASSAIGGEKLFF; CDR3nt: TGTGCCAGCAGCGCGATTGGGGGTGAAAAACTGTTTTTT